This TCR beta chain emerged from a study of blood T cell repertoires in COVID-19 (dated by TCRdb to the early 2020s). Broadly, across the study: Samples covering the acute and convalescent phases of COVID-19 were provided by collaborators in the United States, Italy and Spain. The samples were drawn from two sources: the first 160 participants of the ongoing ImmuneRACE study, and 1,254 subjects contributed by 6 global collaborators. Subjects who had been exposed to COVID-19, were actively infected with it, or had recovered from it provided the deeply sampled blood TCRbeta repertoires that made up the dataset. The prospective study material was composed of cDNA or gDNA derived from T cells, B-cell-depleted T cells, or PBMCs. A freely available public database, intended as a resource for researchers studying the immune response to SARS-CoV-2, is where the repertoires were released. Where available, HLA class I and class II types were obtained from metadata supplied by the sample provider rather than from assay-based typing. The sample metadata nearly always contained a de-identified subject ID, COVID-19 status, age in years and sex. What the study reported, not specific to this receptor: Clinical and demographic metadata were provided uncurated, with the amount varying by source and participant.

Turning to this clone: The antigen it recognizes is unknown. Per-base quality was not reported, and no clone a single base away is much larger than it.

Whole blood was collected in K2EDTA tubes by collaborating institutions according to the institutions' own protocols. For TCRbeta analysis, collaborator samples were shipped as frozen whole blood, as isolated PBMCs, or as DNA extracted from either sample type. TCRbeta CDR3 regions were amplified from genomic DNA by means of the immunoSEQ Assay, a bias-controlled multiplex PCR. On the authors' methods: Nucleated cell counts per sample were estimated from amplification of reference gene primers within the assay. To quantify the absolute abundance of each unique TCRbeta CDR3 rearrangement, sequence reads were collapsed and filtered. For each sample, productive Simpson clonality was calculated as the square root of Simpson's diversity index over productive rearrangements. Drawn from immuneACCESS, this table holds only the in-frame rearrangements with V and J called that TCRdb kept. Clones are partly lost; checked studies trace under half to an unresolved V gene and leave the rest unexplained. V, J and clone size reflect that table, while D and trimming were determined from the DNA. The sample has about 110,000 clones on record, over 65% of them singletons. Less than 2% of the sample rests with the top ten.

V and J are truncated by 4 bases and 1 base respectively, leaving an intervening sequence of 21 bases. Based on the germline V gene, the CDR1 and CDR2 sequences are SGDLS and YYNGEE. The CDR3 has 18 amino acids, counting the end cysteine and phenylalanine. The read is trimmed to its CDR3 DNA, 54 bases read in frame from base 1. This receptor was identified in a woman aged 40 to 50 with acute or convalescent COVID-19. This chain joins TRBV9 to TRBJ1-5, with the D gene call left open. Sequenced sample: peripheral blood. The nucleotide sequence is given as TGTGCCAGCAGCTTCCCGAGAGGGCGTACAGCGAGCAATCAGCCCCAGCATTTT. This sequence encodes CASSFPRGRTASNQPQHF.